These 31 T cell receptor beta chains were all obtained from the same sample, sequenced in a study of T-cell reconstitution after alpha-beta-depleted transplantation in children. TCRbeta library construction was performed incorporating unique molecular identifiers. One entry per CDR3 protein results from TCRdb running MiXCR on the PCR reads. The table has about 220,000 distinct CDR3 sequences, around a sixth seen once. Sequencing used PBMCs, mostly from graft donor cells, obtained 360 days after TCRalphabeta/CD19-depleted stem cell transplant. Receptors were obtained from a male patient aged 2 to 10 who had a stem cell transplant for acute lymphoblastic leukemia, so the T cells may come from the graft donor.

This clonotype appeared a few times. This chain uses TRBV4-2 with TRBJ1-2; D uncertain. V was cut by 0 bases and J by 5 bases, with 10 bases left in between. This CDR3 contains 14 residues. CDR1 is LGHNA and CDR2 is YNFKEQ in the germline V gene. CDR3 loop: CASSQENSIYGYTF. Written as DNA, the CDR3 is TGTGCCAGCAGCCAAGAGAACAGTATTTATGGCTACACCTTC.

This clonotype came up a few times. This chain uses TRBV9 with TRBJ2-3; the match to TRBD2 covers 11 bases. This CDR3 is 17 amino acids long. The germline gives CDR1 SGDLS, CDR2 YYNGEE. Losses at the gene ends were 4 bases for V and 2 bases for J; bases not matched to a gene: 9. CDR3: CASSLQEGLAVTDTQYF. The CDR3 DNA reads as TGTGCCAGCAGCCTACAAGAGGGACTAGCGGTCACAGATACGCAGTATTTT.

This rearrangement joins TRBV18 to TRBJ2-5; possible D gene TRBD1, 6 bases. Per germline, CDR1 KGHSH and CDR2 LQKENI. V shed 6 bases and J shed 3 bases, with 17 bases lying between them. The CDR3 covers 15 residues. This chain's CDR3 is CASSQNTDRKETQYF. The CDR3 bases are TGTGCCAGCTCCCAAAATACAGACAGGAAAGAGACCCAGTACTTC.

The gene calls are TRBV24-1 and TRBJ2-1, with D unclear. The V and J ends lost 4 bases and 5 bases respectively, with 11 bases between them. From germline, CDR1 is KGHDR and CDR2 SFDVKD. This CDR3 spans 14 amino acids. The CDR3 loop reads CATSDPPPDNEQFF. The DNA for the CDR3 is TGTGCCACCAGTGACCCTCCTCCAGACAATGAGCAGTTCTTC.

This clonotype occurred many times. The chain carries TRBV12-3 or TRBV12-4 and TRBJ2-1, with TRBD1 identical over 9 bases. The CDR3 totals 13 residues. V was pared by 3 bases and J by 7 bases, with 1 base of the junction left unmatched. The CDR3 here is CASSFDRGNEQFF. The CDR3 DNA reads as TGTGCCAGCAGTTTTGACAGGGGGAATGAGCAGTTCTTC.

V gene TRBV18 combines with J gene TRBJ2-3; no firm D call. CDR1 and CDR2 from the germline V gene are KGHSH and LQKENI. Trimming pared 0 bases from V and 0 bases from J, leaving 10 bases between. The CDR3 consists of 16 residues. CDR3 nucleotides: TGTGCCAGCTCACCACCGTGGCAGCCCAGCACAGATACGCAGTATTTT. Translating it yields CASSPPWQPSTDTQYF.

The chain combines TRBV9 with TRBJ2-7, with TRBD2 identical over 8 bases. The CDR3 extends over 15 amino acids. Germline CDR1 reads SGDLS; CDR2 reads YYNGEE. With 4 bases clipped from V and 5 bases from J, the junction kept 11 bases outside the gene matches. CDR3 bases: TGTGCCAGCAGCCCCGCCGGGACTAGGCCCCACGAGCAGTACTTC. It yields the protein CASSPAGTRPHEQYF.

The chain has TRBV12-3 or TRBV12-4 and TRBJ2-3; D is uncertain. Trimming took off 2 bases at V and 0 bases at J, with 6 bases between the two ends. The CDR3 is 14 residues long. Here the CDR3 DNA reads TGTGCCAGCAGTTTATCGATTAGCACAGATACGCAGTATTTT. Protein: CASSLSISTDTQYF.

This clonotype was seen ten or more times. The V call is TRBV12-5, the J call TRBJ1-3; perhaps TRBD1 as D (5 bases). V lost 5 bases to trimming and J lost 0 bases, with 14 bases between them. Germline values: CDR1 LGHNT, CDR2 FRNRAP. The CDR3 totals 16 residues. The CDR3 here is CASGGATSISGNTIYF. CDR3 nucleotide sequence: TGTGCTAGTGGTGGGGCGACCAGCATCTCTGGAAACACCATATATTTT. The entire variable domain, with the rest obtained from reference TRBV12-5 and TRBJ1-3, is as follows: DARVTQTPRHKVTEMGQEVTMRCQPILGHNTVFWYRQTMMQGLELLAYFRNRAPLDDSGMPKDRFSAEMPDATLATLKIQPSEPRDSAVYFCASGGATSISGNTIYFGEGSWLTVV.

This clonotype was observed a few times. The chain joins TRBV7-9 to TRBJ2-1; perhaps D is TRBD1 or TRBD2 (5 bases each). CDR3 length: 12 amino acids. Per germline, CDR1 SEHNR and CDR2 FQNEAQ (reference sequence). V was cut by 5 bases and J by 7 bases, with 9 bases left in between. CDR3 sequence: CASSPGPNEQFF. CDR3 nucleotides: TGTGCCAGCAGCCCGGGACCGAATGAGCAGTTCTTC.

This clonotype came up a few times. The genes are TRBV7-9 and TRBJ2-3; D may be TRBD1 or TRBD2 (5 bases each). V lost 1 base and J lost 2, with 7 bases in between. Germline CDR1 is SEHNR and CDR2 is FQNEAQ (reference sequence). CDR3 length equals 14 residues. Here the CDR3 reads CASSLGGITDTQYF. The CDR3 coding sequence is TGTGCCAGCAGCTTAGGGGGGATCACAGATACGCAGTATTTT.

There are a few counts of this clonotype. The V call is TRBV20-1, the J call TRBJ2-5; no definite D call. This CDR3 is built from 13 residues. Per germline, CDR1 DFQATT and CDR2 SNEGSKA (reference sequence). With 1 base removed from V and 5 bases from J, the gap between germline ends came to 11 bases. The CDR3 sequence is CSARVAHWETQYF. The CDR3 DNA reads TGCAGTGCTAGAGTTGCTCACTGGGAGACCCAGTACTTC.

This clonotype was counted a few times. V usage is TRBV27 and J usage is TRBJ2-7; D gene ambiguous. Trimming shortened V by 7 bases and J by 6 bases, and 19 bases separated the two germline ends. Germline V gene lookup returns CDR1 MNHEY and CDR2 SMNVEV (reference sequence). The CDR3 runs 14 residues. As DNA, the CDR3 is TGTGCCAGCACAGGCGCCCAAGGATTTCCCGAGCAGTACTTC. It codes for CASTGAQGFPEQYF.

This clonotype has a handful of counts. The gene calls are TRBV3-1 and TRBJ2-1, with D perhaps matching TRBD1 or TRBD2 (5 bases each). Trimming took 4 bases from V and 5 from J, leaving 15 bases between them. The CDR3 is made up of 15 amino acids. The germline V gene has CDR1 LGHDT and CDR2 YNNKEL (reference sequence). The CDR3 coding sequence is TGTGCCAGCAGCCTCGGGACGACGGCCAACAATGAGCAGTTCTTC. It translates to CASSLGTTANNEQFF.

The chain combines TRBV12-3 or TRBV12-4 with TRBJ2-3, with 10 nucleotides matching TRBD2. The CDR3 has 15 amino acids. V lost 5 bases to trimming and J lost 6 bases; unmatched junction nucleotides: 8. CDR3 nucleotide sequence: TGTGCCAGCAGTCGGAGCGGGGGGGTTGTGGATACGCAGTATTTT. It encodes CASSRSGGVVDTQYF.

This clonotype was picked up a small number of times. This chain joins TRBV5-1 and TRBJ2-2; 9 bases agree with TRBD2. Trimming at V came to 4 bases and at J to 1 base, leaving 2 bases not matched to a gene. This CDR3 region has 15 residues. Germline CDR1 reads SGHRS; CDR2 reads YFSETQ. CDR3 bases: TGCGCCAGCAGCCCTAGCGGGGAGAACACCGGGGAGCTGTTTTTT. Amino acid sequence: CASSPSGENTGELFF.

A few counts support this clonotype. V gene TRBV29-1 combines with J gene TRBJ2-7; unclear D gene. Germline V gene lookup returns CDR1 SQVTM and CDR2 ANQGSEA. With 7 bases removed from V and 6 bases from J, the gap between germline ends came to 16 bases. The CDR3 length is 12 residues. In DNA form, the CDR3 reads TGCAGCGGTAGGGTGGTCCACGGCGAGCAGTACTTC. Translating it yields CSGRVVHGEQYF.

This clonotype was counted ten times or more. The V and J genes are TRBV10-3 and TRBJ2-7, with a possible D match to TRBD1 (5 bases). The CDR3 loop spans 14 amino acids. Germline CDR1 and CDR2: ENHRY and SYGVKD. The ends were cut back, 7 bases at V and 1 base at J, with 14 bases in the middle. The CDR3 nucleotides are TGTGCCATCACCGCTGACAGAAATTCCTACGAGCAGTACTTC. Its protein product is CAITADRNSYEQYF.

A few counts support this clonotype. The chain employs TRBV6-5 and TRBJ1-5; tentative D call: TRBD1 (5 bases). There are 12 residues in the CDR3. V dropped 4 bases and J dropped 9 bases, with 10 bases sitting between them. Germline-derived CDR1 and CDR2 are MNHEY and SVGAGI. The CDR3 DNA sequence: TGTGCCAGCAGTTCTACAGGAGGGCCCCAGCATTTT. The encoded protein is CASSSTGGPQHF.

The chain combines TRBV4-3 with TRBJ1-1; D unresolved. Trimming stripped 0 bases from V and 4 bases from J, with 9 bases between. Germline CDR1 reads LGHNA; CDR2 reads YSLEER. There are 14 residues in the CDR3. CDR3 nucleotide sequence: TGCGCCAGCAGCCAAGAACCCGGGCGCACTGAAGCTTTCTTT. It yields the protein CASSQEPGRTEAFF.

This clonotype was seen a handful of times. The rearrangement uses TRBV7-2 and TRBJ2-1; 10 nucleotides agree with TRBD2. Germline V gene data show CDR1 as SGHTA and CDR2 as FQGNSA. This CDR3 has 16 residues. Trimming cost V 1 base and J 9 bases; bases outside gene matches: 9. CDR3 coding DNA: TGTGCCAGCAGCTTAGTCCCCAGCGGGGGGGTGGGTGAGCAGTTCTTC. It is translated as CASSLVPSGGVGEQFF.

The chain uses TRBV6-1 and TRBJ1-5; D is ambiguous. The CDR3 is made up of 14 amino acids. Germline V gene data show CDR1 as MNHNS and CDR2 as SASEGT. Trimming took 1 base from V and 4 from J, leaving 8 bases between them. The CDR3 coding sequence is TGTGCCAGCAGTGAAGGGGTTCGTAATCAGCCCCAGCATTTT. This sequence encodes CASSEGVRNQPQHF.

Judged by abundance, this clonotype is medium-sized. This chain joins TRBV10-3 and TRBJ1-6; the match to TRBD1 covers 7 bases. CDR1 is ENHRY and CDR2 is SYGVKD in the germline V gene. The CDR3 extends over 16 amino acids. Trimming at V came to 8 bases and at J to 0 bases, leaving 7 bases not matched to a gene. The CDR3 sequence: CAIGTGASSYNSPLHF. The CDR3 nucleotides read TGTGCCATCGGTACAGGGGCGAGCTCCTATAATTCACCCCTCCACTTT.

J is TRBJ2-7 and V is TRBV12-5; TRBD1 is a possible D gene (6 bases). Germline V gene lookup returns CDR1 LGHNT and CDR2 FRNRAP. CDR3 length: 20 amino acids. V lost 0 bases and J lost 2, with 26 bases in between. The CDR3 is CASGLVLYRRRSQGPYEQYF. CDR3 bases: TGTGCTAGTGGTTTGGTACTATATCGGAGGAGATCACAGGGACCCTACGAGCAGTACTTC.

The gene calls are TRBV10-1 and TRBJ2-3; 10 bases agree with TRBD2. J lost 2 bases, V lost 1 base, and 12 bases had no gene match. CDR3 size: 19 residues. Germline V lookup: CDR1 WNHNN, CDR2 SYGVQD (reference sequence). This CDR3 is CASSEFRLAGAGTTDTQYF. The CDR3 coding sequence is TGCGCCAGCAGTGAGTTCCGGCTAGCGGGAGCGGGGACCACAGATACGCAGTATTTT.

The chain is built from TRBV3-1 and TRBJ2-7; no clear D gene. Looked up from germline, CDR1 is LGHDT and CDR2 is YNNKEL (reference sequence). V lost 1 base and J 3 bases, leaving 4 bases between the germline ends. There are 12 residues in the CDR3. The CDR3 loop reads CASSQAVYEQYF. Here the CDR3 DNA reads TGTGCCAGCAGCCAAGCAGTCTACGAGCAGTACTTC.

In its sample, this clonotype was seen a few times. The rearrangement joins TRBV12-3 or TRBV12-4 to TRBJ2-6, with D possibly matching TRBD2 (5 bases). CDR3 size: 15 residues. Trimming stripped 3 bases from V and 2 bases from J, with 8 bases between. In DNA form, the CDR3 reads TGTGCCAGCAGTTTTGGGAGACCTGGGGCCAACGTCCTGACTTTC. Encoded protein: CASSFGRPGANVLTF.

This clonotype has a handful of counts. The chain combines TRBV6-5 with TRBJ2-3, with D tentatively TRBD1 (6 bases). The germline gives CDR1 MNHEY, CDR2 SVGAGI. The CDR3 is made up of 14 amino acids. Between the trimmed V and J ends, which lost 6 bases and 5 bases, there was a span of 15 bases. The CDR3 here is CASSLLQGGDTQYF. In DNA, the CDR3 is TGTGCCAGCAGCTTACTACAGGGCGGAGATACGCAGTATTTT.

This clonotype was counted only a few times. The CDR3 bases are TGCGCCAGCAGTTACGACATTTCTGGGGCCAACGTCCTGACTTTC. Protein sequence: CASSYDISGANVLTF. V is TRBV10-2 and J is TRBJ2-6; D call uncertain. Germline CDR1 reads WSHSY; CDR2 reads SAAADI. Trimming removed 5 bases at V and 1 base at J, with 9 bases between. This CDR3 comprises 15 residues.

The CDR3 nucleotides are TGCAGTGCTCGGCTAACTCGTGCCGTCGGAGTAGCAGGGGGCACTGAAGCTTTCTTT. It yields the protein CSARLTRAVGVAGGTEAFF. This sequence joins TRBV20-1 and TRBJ1-1; 7 bases line up with TRBD1. Per the germline V gene, CDR1 is DFQATT and CDR2 is SNEGSKA (reference sequence). CDR3 length equals 19 residues. Losses at the gene ends were 5 bases for V and 4 bases for J; bases not matched to a gene: 25.

This chain links TRBV29-1 with TRBJ2-5; D not resolved. V dropped 3 bases and J dropped 9 bases, with 2 bases sitting between them. The CDR3 has 8 amino acids. Looked up from germline, CDR1 is SQVTM and CDR2 is ANQGSEA. The chain's CDR3 is CSVDSQYF. As DNA, the CDR3 is TGCAGCGTTGATTCCCAGTACTTC.